This T cell receptor beta chain derives from a study of CD8 T cells in ankylosing spondylitis. Study-wide findings and caveats: Made up of about eight highly homologous variants, a TCR beta motif appeared characteristic of ankylosing spondylitis blood.

There are 15 residues in the CDR3. V was trimmed by 3 bases and J by 2 bases, leaving 12 bases between them. Germline values: CDR1 KGHDR, CDR2 SFDVKD. TCR beta libraries were made by quantitative 5'-RACE with molecular barcodes. TCRdb reanalysed the 5' RACE reads using MiXCR and keeps one entry per CDR3 protein. The data show about 750,000 distinct CDR3 sequences, with over 15% seen just once and over 15% held by the top ten. To note about this clonotype: Its antigen is undetermined.

Material: blood, either unsorted or a sorted T cell fraction (not recorded which). The receptor was isolated from a male donor with ankylosing spondylitis. The genes are TRBV24-1 and TRBJ2-5, with D uncertain. The CDR3 coding sequence is TGTGCCACCAGTGATGGTCAGTTCGGGCAAGAGACCCAGTACTTC. This gives the protein CATSDGQFGQETQYF.